The T cell receptor beta chain under discussion was sequenced for a study of control samples from healthy donors and cancer patients. Sequencing used immunoSEQ multiplex PCR; TCRdb keeps in-frame clones, though not all of them. Among 98,000 or so clones listed, about nine tenths were seen once. There are 15 residues in the CDR3. Per the germline V gene, CDR1 is SGHDT and CDR2 is YYEEEE. Deletions cut 1 base from V and 8 bases from J, with 15 bases between. Sequencing input: blood. The TCR originated in a woman in her seventies in good health. V is TRBV5-6 and J is TRBJ1-4; possibly TRBD1 for D (5 bases). CDR3 nucleotide sequence: TGTGCCAGCAGCTTGAGGACACTGGGAGGGGAAAAACTGTTTTTT. Residues: CASSLRTLGGEKLFF.